The sample holds many counts of the clone carrying this TCR beta chain. TCRdb ran MiXCR on the RT-PCR reads and lists one entry per CDR3 protein. There are about 700,000 distinct CDR3 sequences in the sample; approximately 14% occur only once, and roughly 4% lies in the top ten. Trimming cost V 4 bases and J 6 bases; bases outside gene matches: 11. The germline CDR1 and CDR2 sequences are KGHDR and SFDVKD. The CDR3 totals 15 residues. The rearrangement uses TRBV24-1 and TRBJ2-7, with 7 bases matching TRBD1. This clonotype originated in a female donor in good health, serving as a healthy control. The sample comprised memory CD4+ T cells from blood. The CDR3: CATSDQTGETAEQYF. The CDR3 bases are TGTGCCACCAGTGACCAAACAGGGGAGACCGCCGAGCAGTACTTC.